This TCR beta chain is drawn from a study of tumor-infiltrating lymphocytes in primary liver carcinoma. The wider study: The study reported T1-T3 N0M0 tumors spanning 4.2 to 10 cm.

This CDR3 has 16 residues. Germline V gene data show CDR1 as SGHAT and CDR2 as FQNNGV. General observations from the study: Unsorted bulk sampling ruled out any CD4+ versus CD8+ repertoire comparison. Blood's top-250-clone fraction was significantly lower than that of tumors (p = 0.039).

A primer matching the constant region was used to make TCR beta cDNA from 500 ng of total RNA. Three-round nested multiplex PCR performed with slightly modified ARM-PCR produced the TCR beta libraries. For roughly 11 cycles apiece, the opening two PCR rounds ran with TRBV1-TRBV30 forward primers and a C-beta reverse primer. TCRdb recomputed calls from the multiplex PCR reads with MiXCR, one row per CDR3 protein. This table holds roughly 330,000 distinct CDR3 sequences, approximately 65% found once. Unsorted whole blood yielded the blood RNA, and germline DNA was also extracted. Those patients suffered from chronic HBV infection and were treatment-naive. With regard to this clonotype: What it recognizes is unknown. Germline is not matched at one junction end, which may reflect a read error.

The gene calls are TRBV11-2 and TRBJ2-6; D gene unclear. The source is a man in his forties or fifties with primary liver carcinoma and hepatitis B virus infection. Sequenced sample: peripheral blood. DNA of the CDR3: TGTGACAGCAGCTTAGTGGCTAGTAGTTGGGCCAACGTCCTGACTTTC. It translates to CDSSLVASSWANVLTF.